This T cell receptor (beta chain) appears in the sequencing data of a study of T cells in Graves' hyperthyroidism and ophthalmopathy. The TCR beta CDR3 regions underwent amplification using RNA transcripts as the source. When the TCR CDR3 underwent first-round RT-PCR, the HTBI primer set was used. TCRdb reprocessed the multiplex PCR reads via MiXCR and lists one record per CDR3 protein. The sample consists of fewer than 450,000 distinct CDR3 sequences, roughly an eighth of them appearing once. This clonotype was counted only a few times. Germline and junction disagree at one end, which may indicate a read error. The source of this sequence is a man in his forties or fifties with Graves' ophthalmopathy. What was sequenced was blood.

CDR3 loop: CASSSLRRLAGITEELFF. In DNA form, the CDR3 reads TGTGCCAGCAGTTCCCTTCGGCGACTAGCGGGAATTACCGAGGAGCTGTTTTTT. This chain connects TRBV12-3 or TRBV12-4 to TRBJ2-2; 11 bases are shared with TRBD2. CDR3 length: 18 amino acids.